This TCR beta chain emerged from a study of blood T cell repertoires in COVID-19 (dated by TCRdb to 2018 to 2021). Turning to the overall study: Collaborator samples came from the United States, Italy and Spain and covered acute and convalescent phases of COVID-19. The sample metadata nearly always contained a de-identified subject ID, COVID-19 status, age in years and sex. Deeply sampled blood TCRbeta repertoires from subjects exposed to, actively infected with, or recovered from COVID-19 were included in the dataset. The samples were drawn from two sources: the first 160 participants of the ongoing ImmuneRACE study, and over 1,000 subjects contributed by 6 global collaborators. The material from the prospective study consisted of cDNA or gDNA derived from T cells, B-cell-depleted T cells, or PBMCs. Where HLA class I and class II types were available, the types were taken from metadata supplied by the sample provider, not from assay-based typing. The repertoires were released in a freely available public database meant as a resource for research on the immune response to SARS-CoV-2.

A second Seattle source provided samples from volunteer blood donors who had recovered from COVID-19. Collaborating institutions collected whole blood in K2EDTA tubes following their own protocols. For TCRbeta analysis, collaborator samples were shipped as frozen whole blood, as isolated PBMCs, or as DNA extracted from either sample type. Overall study results and their limits: The quantity of clinical and demographic metadata differed by source and by participant and was supplied without curation.

Concerning this clone itself: Its antigen specificity is not known. Relative to the germline gene, one junction end is altered; a read error may explain this.

TCRbeta CDR3 regions were amplified from genomic DNA by means of the immunoSEQ Assay, a bias-controlled multiplex PCR. On the authors' methods: The number of nucleated cells in each sample was estimated by amplification of reference gene primers within the assay. Sequence reads were collapsed and filtered to measure the absolute abundance of every unique TCRbeta CDR3 rearrangement. For each sample, productive Simpson clonality was calculated as the square root of Simpson's diversity index across productive rearrangements. TCRdb holds this immuneACCESS table with in-frame rearrangements only. Some clones are missing; in checked studies, unresolved V genes explain under half, and the rest has no known cause. That table is the source of V, J and clone size, and D and trimming were worked out from the DNA. The sample table shows roughly 71,000 clones, and about four fifths are seen once. Roughly 18% of the sample is taken by the ten largest.

The cysteine opens and the phenylalanine closes a CDR3 of 15 amino acids. The entry retains the CDR3 DNA only, 45 bases that are in frame from base 1. From the germline V gene, CDR1 is SGHTA and CDR2 is FQGNSA. In this chain, TRBV7-2 is recombined with TRBJ2-2; the D region is possibly TRBD1 or TRBD2, each matching across 7 bases. The sequence came from a man aged 70-80 years who had recovered from COVID-19. The specimen sequenced was peripheral blood. CDR3 loop: CASSLAGGAVGELFF. In nucleotides, the sequence is TGTGCCAGCAGCCTAGCAGGGGGGGCGGTCGGGGAGCTGTTTTTT.